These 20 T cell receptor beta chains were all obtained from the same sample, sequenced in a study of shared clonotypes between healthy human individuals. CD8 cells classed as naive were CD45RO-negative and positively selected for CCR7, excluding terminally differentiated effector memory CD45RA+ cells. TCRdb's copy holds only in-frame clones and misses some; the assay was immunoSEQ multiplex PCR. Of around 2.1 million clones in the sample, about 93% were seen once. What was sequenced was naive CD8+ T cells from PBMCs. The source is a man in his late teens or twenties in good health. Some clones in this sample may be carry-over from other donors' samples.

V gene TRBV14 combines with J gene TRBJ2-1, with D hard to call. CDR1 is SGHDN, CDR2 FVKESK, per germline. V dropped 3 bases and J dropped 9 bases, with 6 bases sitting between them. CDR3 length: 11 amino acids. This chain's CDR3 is CASSQGVEQFF. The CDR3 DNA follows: TGTGCCAGCAGCCAGGGCGTTGAGCAGTTCTTC.

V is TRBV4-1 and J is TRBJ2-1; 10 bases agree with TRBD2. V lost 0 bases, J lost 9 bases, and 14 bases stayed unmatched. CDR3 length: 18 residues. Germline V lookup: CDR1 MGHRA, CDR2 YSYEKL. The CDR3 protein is CASSQDLISGRAPGEQFF. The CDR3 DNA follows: TGCGCCAGCAGCCAAGATTTGATCAGCGGGAGGGCCCCGGGTGAGCAGTTCTTC.

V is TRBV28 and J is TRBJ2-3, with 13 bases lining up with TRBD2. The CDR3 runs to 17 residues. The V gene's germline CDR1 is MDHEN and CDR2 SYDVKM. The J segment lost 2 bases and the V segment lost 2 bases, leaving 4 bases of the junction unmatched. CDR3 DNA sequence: TGTGCCAGCAGTTTAAGAACTAGCGGGAGGGACACAGATACGCAGTATTTT. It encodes CASSLRTSGRDTDTQYF.

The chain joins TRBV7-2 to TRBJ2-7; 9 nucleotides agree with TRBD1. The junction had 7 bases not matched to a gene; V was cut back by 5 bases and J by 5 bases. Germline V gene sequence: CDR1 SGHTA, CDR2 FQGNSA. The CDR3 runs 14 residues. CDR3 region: CASSMVGQGHEQYF. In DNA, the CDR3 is TGTGCCAGCAGCATGGTGGGACAGGGCCACGAGCAGTACTTC.

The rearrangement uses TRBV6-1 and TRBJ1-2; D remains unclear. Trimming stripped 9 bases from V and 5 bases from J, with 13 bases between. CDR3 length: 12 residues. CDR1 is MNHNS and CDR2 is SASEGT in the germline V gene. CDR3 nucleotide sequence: TGTGCCAGTAGCCCGTCGCCTTATGGCTACACCTTC. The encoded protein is CASSPSPYGYTF.

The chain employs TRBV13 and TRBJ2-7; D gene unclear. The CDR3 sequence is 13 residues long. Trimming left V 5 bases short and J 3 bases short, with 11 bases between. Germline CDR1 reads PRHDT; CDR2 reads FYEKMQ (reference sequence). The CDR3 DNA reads TGTGCCAGCAGCAACCTCTCCCTCTACGAGCAGTACTTC. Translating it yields CASSNLSLYEQYF. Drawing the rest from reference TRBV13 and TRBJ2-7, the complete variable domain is AAGVIQSPRHLIKEKRETATLKCYPIPRHDTVYWYQQGPGQDPQFLISFYEKMQSDKGSIPDRFSAQQFSDYHSELNMSSLELGDSALYFCASSNLSLYEQYFGPGTRLTVT.

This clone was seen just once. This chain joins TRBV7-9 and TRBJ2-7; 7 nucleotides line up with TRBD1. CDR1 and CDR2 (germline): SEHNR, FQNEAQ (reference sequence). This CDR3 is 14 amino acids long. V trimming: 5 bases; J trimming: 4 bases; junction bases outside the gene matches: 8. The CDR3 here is CASSNRDRIYEQYF. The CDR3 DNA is TGTGCCAGCAGCAACCGGGACAGAATATACGAGCAGTACTTC.

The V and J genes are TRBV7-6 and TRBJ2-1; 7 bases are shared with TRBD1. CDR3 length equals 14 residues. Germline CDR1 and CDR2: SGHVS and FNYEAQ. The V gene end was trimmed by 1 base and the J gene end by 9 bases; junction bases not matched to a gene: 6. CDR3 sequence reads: CASSLGKGGPEQFF. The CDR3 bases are TGTGCCAGCAGCTTAGGGAAAGGGGGCCCTGAGCAGTTCTTC.

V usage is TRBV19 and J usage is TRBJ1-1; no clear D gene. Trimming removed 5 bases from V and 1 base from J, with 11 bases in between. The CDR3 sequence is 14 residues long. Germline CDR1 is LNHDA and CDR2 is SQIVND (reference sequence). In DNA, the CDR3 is TGTGCCAGTAGTTGGGGATACGCGAACACTGAAGCTTTCTTT. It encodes CASSWGYANTEAFF.

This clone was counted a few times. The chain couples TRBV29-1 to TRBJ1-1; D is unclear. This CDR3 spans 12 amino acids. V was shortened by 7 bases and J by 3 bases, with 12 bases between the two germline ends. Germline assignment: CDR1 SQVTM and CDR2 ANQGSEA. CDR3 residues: CSGLFHHTEAFF. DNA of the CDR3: TGCAGCGGCCTTTTTCACCACACTGAAGCTTTCTTT.

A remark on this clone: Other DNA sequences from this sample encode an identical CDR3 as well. CDR3 region: CASSYSGTGGMETQYF. The CDR3 DNA is TGTGCCAGCAGTTACTCGGGGACAGGGGGCATGGAGACCCAGTACTTC. The rearrangement joins TRBV6-5 to TRBJ2-5, with TRBD1 identical over 12 bases. Germline trimming cut 0 bases from V and 5 bases from J; bases unmatched to any gene: 4. The CDR3 is 16 amino acids. CDR1 and CDR2 from the germline V gene are MNHEY and SVGAGI.

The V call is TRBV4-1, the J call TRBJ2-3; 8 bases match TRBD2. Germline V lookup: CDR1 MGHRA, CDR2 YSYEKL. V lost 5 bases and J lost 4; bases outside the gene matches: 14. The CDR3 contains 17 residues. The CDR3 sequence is CASSVVVAGLRPDTQYF. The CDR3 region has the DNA TGCGCCAGCAGCGTGGTCGTAGCGGGGCTTAGACCAGATACGCAGTATTTT.

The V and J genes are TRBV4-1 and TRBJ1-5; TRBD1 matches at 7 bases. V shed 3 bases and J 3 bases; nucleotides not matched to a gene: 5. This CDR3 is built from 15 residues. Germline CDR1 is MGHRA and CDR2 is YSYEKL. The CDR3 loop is CASSQEDRDNQPQHF. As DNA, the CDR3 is TGCGCCAGCAGCCAGGAAGACAGGGACAATCAGCCCCAGCATTTT.

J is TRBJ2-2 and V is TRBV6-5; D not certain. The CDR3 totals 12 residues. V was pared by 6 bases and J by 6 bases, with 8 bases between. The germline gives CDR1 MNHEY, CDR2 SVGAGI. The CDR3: CASSPLPGELFF. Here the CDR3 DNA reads TGTGCCAGCAGCCCCCTACCCGGGGAGCTGTTTTTT.

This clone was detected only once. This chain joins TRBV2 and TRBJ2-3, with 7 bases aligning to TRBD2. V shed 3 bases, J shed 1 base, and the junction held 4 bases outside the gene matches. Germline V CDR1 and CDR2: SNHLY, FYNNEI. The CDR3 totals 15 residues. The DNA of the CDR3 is TGTGCCAGCAGTGAGGCGGGAGCAGGCACAGATACGCAGTATTTT. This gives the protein CASSEAGAGTDTQYF.

CDR3 DNA: TGCGCCAGCAGCCAAGATTGGGGTAGCGGCTCTGGGGCCAACGTCCTGACTTTC. This codes for CASSQDWGSGSGANVLTF. V gene TRBV4-1 combines with J gene TRBJ2-6; D possibly corresponds to TRBD2 (6 bases). V lost 0 bases to trimming and J lost 0 bases, with 12 bases between them. The CDR3 is made up of 18 amino acids. Per germline, CDR1 MGHRA and CDR2 YSYEKL.

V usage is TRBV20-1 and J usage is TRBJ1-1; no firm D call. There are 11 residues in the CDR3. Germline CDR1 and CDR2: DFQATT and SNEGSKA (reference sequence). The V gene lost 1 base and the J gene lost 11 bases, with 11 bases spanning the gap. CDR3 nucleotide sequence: TGCAGTGCTAGAGCCAAGCACATGGCTTTCTTT. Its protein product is CSARAKHMAFF.

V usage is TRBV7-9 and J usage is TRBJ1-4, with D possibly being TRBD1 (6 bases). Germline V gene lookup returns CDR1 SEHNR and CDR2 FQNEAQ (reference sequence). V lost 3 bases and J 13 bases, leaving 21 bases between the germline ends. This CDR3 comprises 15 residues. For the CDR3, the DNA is TGTGCCAGCAGCTTTTCCGCGACAGGCCCCGATGGACTGTTTTTT. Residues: CASSFSATGPDGLFF.

The CDR3 DNA sequence: TGTGCCTGCAGGACAGGGGGCAATCAGCCCCAGCATTTT. This encodes CACRTGGNQPQHF. The chain joins TRBV30 to TRBJ1-5, with 9 bases matching TRBD1. This CDR3 region has 13 residues. The germline CDR1 and CDR2 sequences are GTSNPN and SVGIG (reference sequence). Trimming at V came to 6 bases and at J to 2 bases, leaving 2 bases not matched to a gene.

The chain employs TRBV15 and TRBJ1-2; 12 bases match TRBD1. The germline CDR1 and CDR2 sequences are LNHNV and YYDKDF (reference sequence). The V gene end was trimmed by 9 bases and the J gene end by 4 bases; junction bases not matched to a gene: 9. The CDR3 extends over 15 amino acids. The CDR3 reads CATNPGTGGVYGYTF. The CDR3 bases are TGTGCCACTAACCCCGGGACAGGGGGCGTCTATGGCTACACCTTC.